This is a list of T cell receptor beta chains from one sample in a study of monozygotic twins with cystic fibrosis. Some clones are missing from TCRdb's copy, which holds only in-frame ones; the method was immunoSEQ multiplex PCR. The sample lists over 30,000 clones; just over 90% were seen once. The sequenced sample consisted of blood. The receptor source for this set is a boy younger than 10 with cystic fibrosis. The CDR3 runs from the conserved cysteine through the conserved F or W. The D gene is left open where the match is weak. Clone size is shown for a subset of rows, as once, few, many or a class of expanded clone.

V,D,J,size,length,DNA,CDR3
TRBV19,TRBD1,TRBJ1-2,-,16,TGTGCCAGTAGTATGGGGACAGACCGAACTAACTATGGCTACACCTTC,CASSMGTDRTNYGYTF
TRBV25-1,-,TRBJ1-1,-,13,TGTGCCACCCGGGACAAGATAAACACTGAAGCTTTCTTT,CATRDKINTEAFF
TRBV27,TRBD2,TRBJ2-7,once,13,TGTGCCAGCAGCCCCGGGGGGTCCTACGAGCAGTACTTC,CASSPGGSYEQYF
TRBV6-5,-,TRBJ1-5,few,13,TGTGCCAGCACTGCAGGGAATAATCAGCCCCAGCATTTT,CASTAGNNQPQHF
TRBV11-2,-,TRBJ2-7,-,15,TGTGCCAGCAGCTTCCAGGGCAGGGCGAGCCACGAGCAGTACTTC,CASSFQGRASHEQYF
TRBV5-1,-,TRBJ1-4,-,14,TGCGCCAGCAGCCTTGGGACAAGGAATGAAAAACTGTTTTTT,CASSLGTRNEKLFF
TRBV7-8,-,TRBJ1-2,few,12,TGTGCCAGCCATGACGGAAACTATGGCTACACCTTC,CASHDGNYGYTF
TRBV6-1,-,TRBJ2-1,once,15,TGTGCCAGCAGTGATTATCGGGACCCATACAATGAGCAGTTCTTC,CASSDYRDPYNEQFF
TRBV6-5,-,TRBJ1-1,-,13,TGTGCCAGCAGCACGACGTCGGTAGGGTCAGCTTTCTTT,CASSTTSVGSAFF
TRBV7-2,TRBD1,TRBJ1-2,-,13,TGTGCCAGCAGAAATACAGGGGAATATGGCTACACCTTC,CASRNTGEYGYTF
TRBV7-8,-,TRBJ1-4,-,15,TGTGCCAGCAGGCCAACCCGAACGGACGGTGAAAAACTGTTTTTT,CASRPTRTDGEKLFF
TRBV4-3,TRBD2,TRBJ2-5,once,18,TGCGCCAGCAGCCAAGATCTTAGAAGCGGGGGGGTCCAAGAGACCCAGTACTTC,CASSQDLRSGGVQETQYF
TRBV18,-,TRBJ1-5,-,13,TGTGCCAGCTCACCGCAGGGTAATCAGCCCCAGCATTTT,CASSPQGNQPQHF
TRBV13,-,TRBJ2-7,-,15,TGTGCCAGCAGCTTATCTTATTTAGCTTCGGATGAGCAGTACTTC,CASSLSYLASDEQYF
TRBV6-6,TRBD2,TRBJ2-7,-,14,TGTGCCAGCAGCCCACCGGGGGGGGATTACGAGCAGTACTTC,CASSPPGGDYEQYF
TRBV5-1,-,TRBJ2-4,-,14,TGCGCCAGCAGCTTGGGGCCACCTGAAAACATTCAGTACTTC,CASSLGPPENIQYF